Sequencing of this T cell receptor (beta chain) was carried out in a study of Tregs in tolerant kidney transplant recipients. Study-level findings and limits: Few patients were studied, so findings need validation in larger groups.

Profiling relied on immunoSEQ multiplex PCR, and the TCRdb table lists in-frame clones only, not all of them. The table has around 77,000 clones, nearly 98% seen once. V was shortened by 5 bases and J by 9 bases, with 17 bases between the two germline ends. The CDR3 has 14 amino acids. Germline lookup yields CDR1 SGHDN and CDR2 FVKESK. On this clone: Its target is not known.

This specimen was CD4+ T cells from blood, taken before the transplant. The chain is built from TRBV14 and TRBJ2-1; D may be TRBD2 (6 bases). The TCR originated in a human donor who received a combined kidney and bone marrow transplant. The CDR3 coding sequence is TGTGCCAGCAGCTACAAGATGCAAGCGGGTGAGCAGTTCTTC. The encoded protein is CASSYKMQAGEQFF.